What follows is one T cell receptor (beta chain) and its context. Antigen specificity is unknown. A junction boundary mismatches the germline segment, possibly from a read error. TCRdb reanalysed the 5' RACE reads using MiXCR and keeps one entry per CDR3 protein. The sample carries roughly 450,000 distinct CDR3 sequences, approximately 18% recorded once. The sample is drawn from a study of T-cell memory formation after mild COVID-19. Overall study findings and caveats: Clones that shrank (day 15 to 85) were balanced CD4/CD8, whereas later expanders leaned CD4+.

The origin of this receptor is an adult woman who had mild COVID-19 (a few samples of this study predate the infection). Cell type and time point are not known. Source material: PBMCs or a T cell subset sorted from them (not recorded which).

The CDR3 here is CASSRSGTTTDTQYF. The DNA of the CDR3 is TGTGCTAGCAGCCGTAGCGGGACCACCACAGATACGCAGTATTTT. The rearrangement joins TRBV7-7 to TRBJ2-3; 8 bases line up with TRBD2. This CDR3 contains 15 residues. CDR1 and CDR2 (germline): SSHAT, FNYEAQ (reference sequence).